The 14 T cell receptor beta chains listed next were all sequenced from one sample in a study of blood T cells in healthy people across ages. The authors ran a second PCR of about 6 to 12 cycles using a sample-barcoded 5' primer and a J-beta primer mix. TCRdb independently ran MiXCR on the 5' RACE reads; one entry per CDR3 protein. The sample contains 910,000 or so distinct CDR3 sequences, roughly half of which appear only once. The sequencing sample was made of blood. The receptors were gathered from a woman aged 55-70 years in good health.

The chain carries TRBV15 and TRBJ2-5; 7 nucleotides agree with TRBD1. CDR1 LNHNV and CDR2 YYDKDF come from the germline V gene (reference sequence). The CDR3 has 17 residues. V trimming: 0 bases; J trimming: 1 base; junction bases outside the gene matches: 8. The CDR3 spells CATSRDATRGFQETQYF. As DNA, the CDR3 is TGTGCCACCAGCAGAGATGCGACCAGGGGGTTCCAAGAGACCCAGTACTTC.

The chain is built from TRBV3-1 and TRBJ2-7; 7 bases are shared with TRBD2. The germline V gene encodes CDR1 LGHDT and CDR2 YNNKEL (reference sequence). V lost 8 bases and J lost 2; bases outside the gene matches: 6. This CDR3 has 13 residues. Here the CDR3 DNA reads TGTGCCAGCGGGGACTACGCCGCCTACGAGCAGTACTTC. Protein product: CASGDYAAYEQYF.

The genes are TRBV27 and TRBJ2-1; D unclear. V was cut by 3 bases and J by 0 bases, with 12 bases left in between. The CDR3 consists of 16 residues. Germline V gene sequence: CDR1 MNHEY, CDR2 SMNVEV (reference sequence). CDR3 amino acids: CASSLLLGGSYNEQFF. The CDR3 coding sequence is TGTGCCAGCAGTTTGCTTCTGGGCGGCTCCTACAATGAGCAGTTCTTC.

J is TRBJ1-4 and V is TRBV12-3 or TRBV12-4, with 7 bases identical to TRBD1. The CDR3 has 16 amino acids. V shed 5 bases and J 5 bases; nucleotides not matched to a gene: 11. CDR3: CASSQHPQGGNEKLFF. The CDR3 DNA reads TGTGCCAGCAGTCAACATCCCCAAGGGGGCAATGAAAAACTGTTTTTT.

The gene calls are TRBV29-1 and TRBJ2-3, with 11 bases matching TRBD2. From germline, CDR1 is SQVTM and CDR2 ANQGSEA. V was clipped by 2 bases and J by 1 base; unmatched bases: 5. The CDR3 spans 16 residues. DNA for the CDR3: TGCAGCGTTGAACTAGCGGGAGGTGGAGGCACAGATACGCAGTATTTT. As protein: CSVELAGGGGTDTQYF.

This clonotype was detected a few times. This chain connects TRBV29-1 to TRBJ2-3; D is possibly TRBD2 (7 bases). V lost 1 base and J lost 0, with 20 bases in between. This CDR3 region has 18 residues. Germline V lookup: CDR1 SQVTM, CDR2 ANQGSEA. CDR3 in amino acids: CSVEGGPGLAASTDTQYF. CDR3 nucleotides: TGCAGCGTTGAAGGGGGGCCGGGCCTAGCGGCTAGCACAGATACGCAGTATTTT.

This clonotype occurred a few times. The chain couples TRBV7-2 to TRBJ2-3, with TRBD2 matching 10 bases. Trimming removed 5 bases from V and 14 bases from J; junction bases left unmatched: 13. Per the germline V gene, CDR1 is SGHTA and CDR2 is FQGNSA. The CDR3 is 14 residues long. CDR3 nucleotide sequence: TGTGCCAGCAGCCTAAGAGCGGGAGGGGACGGTCGGTATTTT. The encoded protein is CASSLRAGGDGRYF.

Ten or more counts support this clonotype. The chain couples TRBV12-3 or TRBV12-4 to TRBJ2-7; the D call may be TRBD1 or TRBD2 (5 bases each). V was trimmed by 3 bases and J by 0 bases, leaving 9 bases between them. The CDR3 extends over 14 amino acids. The CDR3 DNA sequence: TGTGCCAGCAGTTTTACGGGGCCCTCCTACGAGCAGTACTTC. This sequence encodes CASSFTGPSYEQYF.

The gene calls are TRBV27 and TRBJ1-5, with unresolved D. This CDR3 comprises 15 residues. Trimming removed 5 bases from V and 6 bases from J, with 17 bases in between. Per germline, CDR1 MNHEY and CDR2 SMNVEV (reference sequence). In DNA form, the CDR3 reads TGTGCCAGCAGTCTGCGACCGGGTGAAGGTCAGCCCCAGCATTTT. Its protein product is CASSLRPGEGQPQHF.

The chain carries TRBV6-6 and TRBJ2-1; D is undetermined. The end of the DNA aligns better with TRBJ2-7, so the J call may be wrong. Per germline, CDR1 MNHNY and CDR2 SVGAGI (reference sequence). This CDR3 contains 17 residues. The CDR3 region has the DNA TGTGCCAGCAGTTATTTTAGCCAACCAAACTCCTACAATGAGCAGTACTTC. This codes for CASSYFSQPNSYNEQYF.

In its sample, this clonotype was seen once. The genes are TRBV20-1 and TRBJ2-7; TRBD1 might be the D (6 bases). Germline assignment: CDR1 DFQATT and CDR2 SNEGSKA (reference sequence). The CDR3 extends over 12 amino acids. Trimming pared 5 bases from V and 3 bases from J, leaving 11 bases between. Written as DNA, the CDR3 is TGCAGTGCTCCCCGGACAGACTACGAGCAGTACTTC. It yields the protein CSAPRTDYEQYF.

CDR3 nucleotides: TGTGCCAGCAGTTTAAGGTCCTATCAGGTCAATGAGCAGTTCTTC. The encoded protein is CASSLRSYQVNEQFF. The V call is TRBV12-3 or TRBV12-4, the J call TRBJ2-1; no definite D call. The CDR3 is made up of 15 amino acids. V lost 2 bases and J lost 6, with 14 bases in between.

This sequence joins TRBV20-1 and TRBJ2-1; D call uncertain. The CDR3 runs to 14 residues. Trimming removed 3 bases from V and 9 bases from J, with 18 bases in between. Germline CDR1 and CDR2: DFQATT and SNEGSKA (reference sequence). This CDR3 is CSASRSLTLGEQFF. The CDR3 nucleotides are TGCAGTGCTAGTCGAAGTCTCACCCTAGGTGAGCAGTTCTTC.

The CDR3 DNA sequence: TGCGCCAGCAGCCAAGATCGGGATATGGGCACAGATACGCAGTATTTT. Amino acids: CASSQDRDMGTDTQYF. V and J are TRBV4-3 and TRBJ2-3; maybe TRBD2 (5 bases). This CDR3 spans 16 amino acids. The germline CDR1 and CDR2 sequences are LGHNA and YSLEER. The ends were cut back, 0 bases at V and 1 base at J, with 11 bases in the middle.